This T cell receptor beta chain stems from a study of blood T cell repertoires in COVID-19. This clone has only a few counts. The data were produced by immunoSEQ multiplex PCR, yet TCRdb's version contains in-frame clones alone and is incomplete. The sample holds 150,000 to 200,000 clones; about four fifths are singletons and the top ten take about 12%. Trimming took 3 bases from V and 4 from J, leaving 5 bases between them. The length of the CDR3 is 12 residues. Germline-derived CDR1 and CDR2 are SGHAT and FQDESV (reference sequence). This chain links TRBV11-1 with TRBJ2-3; D is ambiguous. The sample was peripheral blood. The receptor's source is a woman older than 75 with COVID-19, enrolled during active disease. DNA of the CDR3: TGTGCCAGCAGCTTTCTCGCAGATACGCAGTATTTT. It translates to CASSFLADTQYF. The variable domain in full, completed from reference TRBV11-1 and TRBJ2-3, reads EAEVAQSPRYKITEKSQAVAFWCDPISGHATLYWYRQILGQGPELLVQFQDESVVDDSQLPKDRFSAERLKGVDSTLKIQPAELGDSAMYLCASSFLADTQYFGPGTRLTVL.